This T cell receptor (beta chain) was recorded in a study of blood T cell repertoires in COVID-19. This CDR3 spans 16 amino acids. From germline, CDR1 is MGHRA and CDR2 YSYEKL. V lost 1 base to trimming and J lost 9 bases, with 16 bases between them. TCRdb's table, derived via immunoSEQ multiplex PCR, lists solely in-frame clones and lacks some. This sample has 200,000 or so clones, with about 80% found just once. V gene TRBV4-1 combines with J gene TRBJ1-6; no clear D. The clonotype originates from a middle-aged man who had recovered from COVID-19. Sample: PBMCs or T cells enriched from blood (not recorded which). CDR3 amino acids: CASSQATLDRGSPLHF. The CDR3 bases are TGCGCCAGCAGCCAAGCAACTCTTGACCGGGGTTCACCCCTCCACTTT.